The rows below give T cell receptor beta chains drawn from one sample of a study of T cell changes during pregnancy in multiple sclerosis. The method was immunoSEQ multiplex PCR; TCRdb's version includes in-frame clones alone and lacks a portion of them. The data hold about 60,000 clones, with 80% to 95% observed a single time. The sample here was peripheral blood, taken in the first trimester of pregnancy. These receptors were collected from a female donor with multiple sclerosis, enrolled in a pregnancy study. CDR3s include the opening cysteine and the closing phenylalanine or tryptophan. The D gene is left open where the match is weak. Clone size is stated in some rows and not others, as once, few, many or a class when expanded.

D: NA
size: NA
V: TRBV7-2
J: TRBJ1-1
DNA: TGTGCCAGCAGGACAGTTATGAACACTGAAGCTTTCTTT
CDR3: CASRTVMNTEAFF

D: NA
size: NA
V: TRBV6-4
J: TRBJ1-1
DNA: TGTGCCAGCAGTGTAATACAGGGTAGCACTGAAGCTTTCTTT
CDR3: CASSVIQGSTEAFF

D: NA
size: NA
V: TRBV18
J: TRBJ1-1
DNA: TGTGCCAGCTCACCACCGGAGGGTTATAGTCCGGAAGCTTTCTTT
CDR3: CASSPPEGYSPEAFF

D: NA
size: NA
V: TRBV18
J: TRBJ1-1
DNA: TGTGCCAGCTCACCCGGGGGACCGAACACTGAAGCTTTCTTT
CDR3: CASSPGGPNTEAFF

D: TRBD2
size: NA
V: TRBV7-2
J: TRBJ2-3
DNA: TGTGCCAGCAGCTTAGGCACTAGCGGGGGGGATACGCAGTATTTT
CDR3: CASSLGTSGGDTQYF

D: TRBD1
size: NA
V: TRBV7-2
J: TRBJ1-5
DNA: TGTGCCAGCAGCCGTGACACAGGGGGTTTAAATCAGCCCCAGCATTTT
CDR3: CASSRDTGGLNQPQHF

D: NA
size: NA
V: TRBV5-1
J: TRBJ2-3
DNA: TGCGCCAGCAGCTTGTTATCGGTGGCAGATACGCAGTATTTT
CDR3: CASSLLSVADTQYF

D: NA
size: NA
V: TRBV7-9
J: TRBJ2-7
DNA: TGTGCCAGCAGCTTAGAAGGAGGGCCTACCTACGAGCAGTACTTC
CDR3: CASSLEGGPTYEQYF

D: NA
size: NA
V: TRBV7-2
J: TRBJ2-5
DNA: TGTGCCAGCAGCCCTAACGTCGGGACCCAGTACTTC
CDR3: CASSPNVGTQYF

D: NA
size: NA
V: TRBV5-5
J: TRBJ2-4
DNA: TGTGCCAGCAGCTTCATTCAGGGAAAAAACATTCAGTACTTC
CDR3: CASSFIQGKNIQYF

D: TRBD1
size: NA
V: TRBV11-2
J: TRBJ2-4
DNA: TGTGCCAGCAGTTCCAGTTTCAGGGGGCGCGAAAACATTCAGTACTTC
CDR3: CASSSSFRGRENIQYF

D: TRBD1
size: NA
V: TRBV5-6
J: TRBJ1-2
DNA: TGTGCCAGCAGCCCAGGGACAGGGGAGGCCTATGGCTACACCTTC
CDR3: CASSPGTGEAYGYTF

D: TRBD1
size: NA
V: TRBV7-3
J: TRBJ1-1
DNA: TGTGCCAGCAGCTCCAACCGGGACAGAAACACTGAAGCTTTCTTT
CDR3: CASSSNRDRNTEAFF

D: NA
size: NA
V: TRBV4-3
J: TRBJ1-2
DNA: TGCGCCAGCAGCCAATCGGCCGGGGGGGTAAATGGCTACACCTTC
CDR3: CASSQSAGGVNGYTF

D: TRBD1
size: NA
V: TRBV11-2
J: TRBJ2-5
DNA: TGTGCCAGCAGCTTATGGGACAGCGAGACCCAGTACTTC
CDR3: CASSLWDSETQYF

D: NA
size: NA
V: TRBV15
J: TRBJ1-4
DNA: TGTGCCACCAGCGGTTTGGGAGGGACTAATGAAAAACTGTTTTTT
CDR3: CATSGLGGTNEKLFF

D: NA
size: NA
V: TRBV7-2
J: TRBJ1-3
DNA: TGTGCCAGCAGCTTAGGCAGGGCAACTGGAAACACCATATATTTT
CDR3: CASSLGRATGNTIYF

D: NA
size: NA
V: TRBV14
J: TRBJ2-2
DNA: TGTGCCAGCAGCCCCTCCCCGAGCGAAAAACCGACCGGGGAGCTGTTTTTT
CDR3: CASSPSPSEKPTGELFF

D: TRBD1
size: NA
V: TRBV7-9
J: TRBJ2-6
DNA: TGTGCCAGCAGCTATGCCTCGGGACAGGGGAGGTCTGGGGCCAACGTCCTGACTTTC
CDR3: CASSYASGQGRSGANVLTF

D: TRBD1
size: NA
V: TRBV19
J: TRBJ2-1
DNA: TGTGCCAGTAGTCCTAGGGGGCATGGTGAGCAGTTCTTC
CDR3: CASSPRGHGEQFF

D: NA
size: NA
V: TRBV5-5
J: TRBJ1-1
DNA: TGTGCCAGCAGCTCCCGACGACACAGAGCTTTCTTT
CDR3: CASSSRRHRAFF

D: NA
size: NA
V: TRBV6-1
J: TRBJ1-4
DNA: TGTGCCAGCAGTGAAGTACGGGAAGGCGCTGAAAAACTGTTTTTT
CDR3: CASSEVREGAEKLFF

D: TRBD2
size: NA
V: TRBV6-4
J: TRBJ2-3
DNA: TGTGCCAGCAGTGAGCGGGGGGGCACAGATACGCAGTATTTT
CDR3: CASSERGGTDTQYF

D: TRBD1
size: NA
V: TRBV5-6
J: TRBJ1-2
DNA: TGTGCCAGCAGCTTGAATCGAGGACAGGGGCTCTATGGCTACACCTTC
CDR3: CASSLNRGQGLYGYTF

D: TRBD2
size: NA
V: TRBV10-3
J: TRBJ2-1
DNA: TGTGCCATCAGTGAGTCGACGGGGGTAGCGGGGGCCCTCCGCTCCTACAATGAGCAGTTCTTC
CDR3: CAISESTGVAGALRSYNEQFF

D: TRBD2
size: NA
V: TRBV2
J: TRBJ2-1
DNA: TGTGCCACCGCTAGCGGGAGCTCCTACAATGAGCAGTTCTTC
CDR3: CATASGSSYNEQFF

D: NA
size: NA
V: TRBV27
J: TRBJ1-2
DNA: TGTGCCTCCGGGAGCTTCTATGGCTACACCTTC
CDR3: CASGSFYGYTF

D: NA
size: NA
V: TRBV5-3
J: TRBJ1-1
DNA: TGTGCCAGAAAACACAGGGTACGGAATGAGGAAGCTTTCTTT
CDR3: CARKHRVRNEEAFF

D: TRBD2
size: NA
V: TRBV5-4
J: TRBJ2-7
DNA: TGTGCCAGCAGCCGTTCGGGACTAGCGGGGGGTTACGAGCAGTACTTC
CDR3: CASSRSGLAGGYEQYF

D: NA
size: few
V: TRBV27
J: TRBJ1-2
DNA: TGTGCCAGCAGTAAGGGGGATTCGGCTGGCTACACCTTC
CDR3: CASSKGDSAGYTF

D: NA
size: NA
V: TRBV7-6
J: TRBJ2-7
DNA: TGTGCCAGCAGCTTGGGGGGGCTTGGCGAGCAGTACTTC
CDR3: CASSLGGLGEQYF

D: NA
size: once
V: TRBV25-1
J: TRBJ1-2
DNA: TGTGCCAGCAGTGAAGGCGGCCCATACGGGAGGGGCGGCTACACCTTC
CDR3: CASSEGGPYGRGGYTF

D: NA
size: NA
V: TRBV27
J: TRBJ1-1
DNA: TGTGCCAGCAGTCCCCTTGAGAGGAACACTGAAGCTTTCTTT
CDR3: CASSPLERNTEAFF

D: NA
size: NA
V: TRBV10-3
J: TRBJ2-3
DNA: TGTGCCATCAGGAGGATGGTAGCCGGCACCACAGATACGCAGTATTTT
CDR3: CAIRRMVAGTTDTQYF

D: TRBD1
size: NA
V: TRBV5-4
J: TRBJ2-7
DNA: TGTGCCAGCAGCGCCCGGACAGGGGTATTCGAGCAGTACTTC
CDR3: CASSARTGVFEQYF

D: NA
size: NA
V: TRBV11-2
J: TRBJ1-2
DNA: TGTGCCAGCAGCTTAGCGTCAGACACGCCCTATGGCTACACCTTC
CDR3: CASSLASDTPYGYTF

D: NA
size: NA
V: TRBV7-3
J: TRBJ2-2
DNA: TGTGCCAGCAGCCCGGTTAACACCGGGGAGCTGTTTTTT
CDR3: CASSPVNTGELFF

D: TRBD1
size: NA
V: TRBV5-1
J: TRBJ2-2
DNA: TGCGCCAGCAGCAAAACAGGGGAGCCTAGTCTGAACACCGGGGAGCTGTTTTTT
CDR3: CASSKTGEPSLNTGELFF

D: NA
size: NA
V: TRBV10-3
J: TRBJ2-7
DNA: TGTGCCATCAGGGATCAGGGGAGCTCCTACGAGCAGTACTTC
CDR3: CAIRDQGSSYEQYF

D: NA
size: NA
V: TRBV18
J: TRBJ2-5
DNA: TGTGCCAGCTCACCACCCTCCCCCAGACAAGAGACCCAGTACTTC
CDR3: CASSPPSPRQETQYF